The present entry profiles one T cell receptor beta chain with its context. This record belongs to a study of OX40 agonist ivuxolimab in advanced cancers. On the study more broadly: Intravenous ivuxolimab was administered to patients every 2 weeks at 0.01 to 10 mg/kg.

The repertoire was sequenced with immunoSEQ multiplex PCR; TCRdb's copy has only in-frame clones and lacks some. The sample shows 20,000 to 25,000 clones, approximately 82% of them seen only once. Patients were ruled out by autoimmune disease history or systemic immunosuppression. The CDR3 extends over 17 amino acids. Germline V gives CDR1 LNHDA, CDR2 SQIVND (reference sequence). Trimming removed 5 bases at V and 0 bases at J, with 17 bases between. Sequenced material: CD4+ or CD8+ T cells sorted from blood, taken in a trial of the OX40 agonist ivuxolimab. The rearrangement joins TRBV19 to TRBJ1-5; D might be TRBD1 (6 bases). The receptor comes from an adult with an advanced solid tumor such as melanoma, head and neck, liver or kidney cancer. In DNA form, the CDR3 reads TGTGCCAGTAGTGAGAGGACAGCAGGGTATAGCAATCAGCCCCAGCATTTT. As protein: CASSERTAGYSNQPQHF.